The 9 T cell receptor beta chains below were found in one sample sequenced in a study of cytomegalovirus exposure and HLA in healthy donors. In the PCR, 60 Vbeta and 13 Jbeta primers were used. Assay used: immunoSEQ multiplex PCR; TCRdb lists only in-frame clones, some missing. This table holds 150,000 to 200,000 clones, under 70% found once. Sequencing was done on a sample of PBMCs. All receptors derive from a man aged 25-45 years in good health and CMV-seropositive.

There are a few counts of this clone. The V and J genes are TRBV29-1 and TRBJ1-2; TRBD1 is a possible D gene (6 bases). The CDR3 totals 13 residues. CDR1 is SQVTM and CDR2 is ANQGSEA in the germline V gene. V was clipped by 4 bases and J by 6 bases, with 15 bases between them. CDR3 sequence reads: CSVVGGAVDGYTF. CDR3 DNA sequence: TGCAGCGTTGTCGGGGGGGCAGTAGATGGCTACACCTTC.

This sequence joins TRBV18 and TRBJ1-5; 7 nucleotides align to TRBD1. CDR3 length: 22 residues. CDR1 and CDR2 (germline): KGHSH, LQKENI. V trimming: 1 base; J trimming: 2 bases; junction bases outside the gene matches: 23. CDR3 in amino acids: CASSPRYSGTEIPSGGNQPQHF. The CDR3 coding sequence is TGTGCCAGCTCACCACGGTATTCCGGGACAGAAATTCCGTCGGGGGGCAATCAGCCCCAGCATTTT.

The chain has TRBV9 and TRBJ2-5; a possible D gene is TRBD2 (6 bases). The V gene lost 0 bases and the J gene lost 2 bases, with 11 bases spanning the gap. In germline, CDR1 is SGDLS, CDR2 YYNGEE. The CDR3 contains 15 residues. CDR3 bases: TGTGCCAGCAGCGTAGAAGGTCGGGGGCAAGAGACCCAGTACTTC. Translated: CASSVEGRGQETQYF.

V and J are TRBV11-2 and TRBJ1-1; a weak D match, TRBD1 (5 bases). CDR1 and CDR2 (germline): SGHAT, FQNNGV. V lost 4 bases to trimming and J lost 10 bases, with 10 bases between them. The CDR3 covers 11 residues. CDR3 loop: CASSSGGRAFF. The CDR3 bases are TGTGCCAGCAGCTCCGGGGGTCGAGCTTTCTTT.

The chain links TRBV19 to TRBJ2-5; D is ambiguous. Germline V gene sequence: CDR1 LNHDA, CDR2 SQIVND (reference sequence). V lost 3 bases, J lost 5 bases, and 13 bases lay in between. The CDR3 has 14 residues. CDR3 in DNA: TGTGCCAGTAGTATGCACGCAGGTGAGGAGACCCAGTACTTC. Translating gives CASSMHAGEETQYF.

This chain uses TRBV5-5 with TRBJ1-1; 8 positions match TRBD1. From germline, CDR1 is SGHKS and CDR2 YYEKEE (reference sequence). The CDR3 is made up of 13 amino acids. The J segment lost 4 bases and the V segment lost 5 bases, leaving 4 bases of the junction unmatched. CDR3 loop: CASRSDRATEAFF. DNA for the CDR3: TGTGCCAGCAGATCGGACAGGGCCACTGAAGCTTTCTTT. Full variable domain (remainder filled in from reference TRBV5-5 and TRBJ1-1): DAGVTQSPTHLIKTRGQQVTLRCSPISGHKSVSWYQQVLGQGPQFIFQYYEKEERGRGNFPDRFSARQFPNYSSELNVNALLLGDSALYLCASRSDRATEAFFGQGTRLTVV.

V usage is TRBV27 and J usage is TRBJ1-1, with D unclear. This CDR3 has 14 residues. V shed 6 bases and J shed 4 bases, with 15 bases lying between them. The germline V gene has CDR1 MNHEY and CDR2 SMNVEV (reference sequence). The CDR3 loop is CASRRRRDATEAFF. The DNA of the CDR3 is TGTGCCAGCAGGCGGAGGAGAGACGCCACTGAAGCTTTCTTT.

The sample holds a few counts of this clone. The chain carries TRBV5-1 and TRBJ1-1, with D hard to call. This CDR3 is 13 amino acids long. Between the trimmed V and J ends, which lost 6 bases and 2 bases, there was a span of 11 bases. Germline V lookup: CDR1 SGHRS, CDR2 YFSETQ. The CDR3 sequence is CASTLTLNTEAFF. For the CDR3, the DNA is TGCGCCAGCACCCTGACACTTAACACTGAAGCTTTCTTT. The full variable domain, with the rest looked up from reference TRBV5-1 and TRBJ1-1, is KAGVTQTPRYLIKTRGQQVTLSCSPISGHRSVSWYQQTPGQGLQFLFEYFSETQRNKGNFPGRFSGRQFSNSRSEMNVSTLELGDSALYLCASTLTLNTEAFFGQGTRLTVV.

The chain carries TRBV11-3 and TRBJ1-4; D possibly corresponds to TRBD1 (6 bases). From germline, CDR1 is SGHNT and CDR2 YENEEA. This CDR3 spans 13 amino acids. V lost 7 bases to trimming and J lost 7 bases, with 13 bases between them. The CDR3 here is CASNVGGGEKLFF. CDR3 nucleotide sequence: TGTGCCAGCAACGTTGGGGGCGGTGAAAAACTGTTTTTT.